This entry describes one TCR beta chain. The antigen remains undetermined. 60 Vbeta and 13 Jbeta primers were used in PCR. Only in-frame clones appear in the TCRdb table, and some are missing; sequencing was by immunoSEQ multiplex PCR. The data contain 83,000 or so clones, approximately 76% of them singletons. These data belong to a study of cytomegalovirus exposure and HLA in healthy donors. For the study at large: Roughly 92 million unique TCRs, all from HLA-typed donors, were included in an early release of the data.

Broader study findings: Productive status was seen about 90% or about 30% of the time for most TCR beta V segments in an earlier analysis.

The CDR3 consists of 15 residues. Per germline, CDR1 SGHTS and CDR2 YDEGEE. V lost 4 bases to trimming and J lost 5 bases; unmatched junction nucleotides: 2. Donors showed nominal health when sampled, although they likely had unrecorded immune exposures. The chain uses TRBV5-8 and TRBJ2-1; 14 nucleotides line up with TRBD2. This TCR came from a man in his thirties or forties in good health and CMV-seropositive. Sequences were obtained from PBMCs. CDR3 sequence: CASSAGLAGDNEQFF. CDR3 coding DNA: TGTGCCAGCAGCGCGGGACTAGCGGGGGACAATGAGCAGTTCTTC.